This entry concerns a single T cell receptor (beta chain). Its matching antigen is unknown. Trimming took 4 bases from V and 6 from J, leaving 12 bases between them. There are 13 residues in the CDR3. CDR1 and CDR2 (germline): LNHNV, YYDKDF (reference sequence). Clones were read by immunoSEQ multiplex PCR, and TCRdb kept only the in-frame ones, dropping some. This sample has about 20,000 clones, with nearly 90% found just once. Over chemoradiotherapy, repertoires were sampled more than once. The sample is drawn from a study of chemoradiotherapy in HPV16-positive cancers. Study details: Candidate HPV-specific T-cell clones and common TCR motifs came from functional assays in a couple of HPV16-positive patients.

General study findings and limits: Candidate HPV-specific clones and E7-related TCR motifs grew in tumor during treatment.

The input for sequencing was blood, taken from a patient who underwent chemoradiotherapy. The source is a human donor with HPV-associated anogenital cancer. This rearrangement joins TRBV15 to TRBJ2-5; D is perhaps TRBD1 (5 bases). The chain's CDR3 is CATSKDRQQTQYF. The CDR3 DNA is TGTGCCACCAGCAAGGACCGACAGCAGACCCAGTACTTC.